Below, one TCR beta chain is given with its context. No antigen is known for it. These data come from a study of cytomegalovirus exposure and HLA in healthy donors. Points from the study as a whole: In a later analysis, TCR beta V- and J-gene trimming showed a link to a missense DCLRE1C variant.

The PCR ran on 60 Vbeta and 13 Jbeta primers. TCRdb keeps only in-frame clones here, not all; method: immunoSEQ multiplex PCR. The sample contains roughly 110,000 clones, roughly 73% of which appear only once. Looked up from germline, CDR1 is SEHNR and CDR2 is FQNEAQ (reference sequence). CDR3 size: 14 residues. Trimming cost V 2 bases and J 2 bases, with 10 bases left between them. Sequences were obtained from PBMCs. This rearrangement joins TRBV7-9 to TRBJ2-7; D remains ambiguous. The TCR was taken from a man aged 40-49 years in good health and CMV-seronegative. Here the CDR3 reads CASSLTGLAYEQYF. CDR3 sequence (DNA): TGTGCCAGCAGCTTAACCGGTCTCGCCTACGAGCAGTACTTC.